This is a list of T cell receptor beta chains from one sample in a study of CD8 T cells in ankylosing spondylitis. TCRdb redid the calling of the 5' RACE reads with MiXCR, one entry per CDR3 protein. The data show 220,000 or so distinct CDR3 sequences, roughly 18% seen once. The specimen was blood, either unsorted or a sorted T cell fraction (not recorded which). The receptors shown here come from a male donor with ankylosing spondylitis. Each CDR3 is given with its conserved first and last residue. The D gene is left open where the match is weak. Size is stated for part of the rows, as once, few or many counts, or as a class when the clone is expanded.

CDR3 length: 13; D gene: TRBD1; V gene: TRBV9; J gene: TRBJ2-1; clone size: -; CDR3 DNA: TGTGCCAGCAGCGACCGGGACAGCAATGAGCAGTTCTTC; CDR3 protein: CASSDRDSNEQFF
CDR3 length: 16; D gene: TRBD2; V gene: TRBV2; J gene: TRBJ2-1; clone size: -; CDR3 DNA: TGTGCCAGCAGTGAACAAGGTGGACTAGTATTGAATGAGCAGTTCTTC; CDR3 protein: CASSEQGGLVLNEQFF
CDR3 length: 15; D gene: -; V gene: TRBV20-1; J gene: TRBJ1-5; clone size: few; CDR3 DNA: TGCAGTGCTATCGGGGAAGGGTTCAGCAATCAGCCCCAGCATTTT; CDR3 protein: CSAIGEGFSNQPQHF
CDR3 length: 13; D gene: -; V gene: TRBV27; J gene: TRBJ2-3; clone size: once; CDR3 DNA: TGTGCCAGCAGAACCACCCCACCAGATACGCAGTATTTT; CDR3 protein: CASRTTPPDTQYF
CDR3 length: 17; D gene: TRBD2; V gene: TRBV3-1; J gene: TRBJ2-3; clone size: -; CDR3 DNA: TGTGCCAGCAGCCTCGCCCGGGACTATACCCTGGGAGATACGCAGTATTTT; CDR3 protein: CASSLARDYTLGDTQYF
CDR3 length: 14; D gene: -; V gene: TRBV5-1; J gene: TRBJ2-7; clone size: -; CDR3 DNA: TGCGCCAGCAGCTTGGAAGGGACGAGCTACGAGCAGTACTTC; CDR3 protein: CASSLEGTSYEQYF
CDR3 length: 15; D gene: -; V gene: TRBV7-9; J gene: TRBJ2-7; clone size: few; CDR3 DNA: TGTGCCAGCAGCCAGGGTTGGGGAGACGGGGACGAGCAGTACTTC; CDR3 protein: CASSQGWGDGDEQYF
CDR3 length: 18; D gene: TRBD2; V gene: TRBV20-1; J gene: TRBJ2-5; clone size: -; CDR3 DNA: TGCAGTGCTAGAGATTGGCTAGCGGGGGATACCGCCGAGGAGACCCAGTACTTC; CDR3 protein: CSARDWLAGDTAEETQYF
CDR3 length: 14; D gene: TRBD2; V gene: TRBV29-1; J gene: TRBJ2-7; clone size: few; CDR3 DNA: TGCAGCGTAGAGACCGGGACTAGCGGCTACGAGCAGTACTTC; CDR3 protein: CSVETGTSGYEQYF
CDR3 length: 15; D gene: -; V gene: TRBV9; J gene: TRBJ2-7; clone size: -; CDR3 DNA: TGTGCCAGCAGCGTAGAAGGCTACGGCATCCACGAGCAGTACTTC; CDR3 protein: CASSVEGYGIHEQYF
CDR3 length: 15; D gene: TRBD2; V gene: TRBV27; J gene: TRBJ2-7; clone size: -; CDR3 DNA: TGTGCCAGCAGTTCCCCGGCTAGCGGGCGGTACGAGCAGTACTTC; CDR3 protein: CASSSPASGRYEQYF
CDR3 length: 14; D gene: -; V gene: TRBV4-1; J gene: TRBJ2-1; clone size: many; CDR3 DNA: TGCGCCAGCAGCCAAGAGGGTACTCCGGGTGAGCAGTTCTTC; CDR3 protein: CASSQEGTPGEQFF
CDR3 length: 16; D gene: TRBD2; V gene: TRBV11-2; J gene: TRBJ2-5; clone size: -; CDR3 DNA: TGTGCCAGCAGCTTATCACTAGCGGGAGTGTCGGAGACCCAGTACTTC; CDR3 protein: CASSLSLAGVSETQYF
CDR3 length: 16; D gene: -; V gene: TRBV20-1; J gene: TRBJ2-1; clone size: few; CDR3 DNA: TGCAGTGCTAGAGATTTCGCTAGCTTTACCTACAATGAGCAGTTCTTC; CDR3 protein: CSARDFASFTYNEQFF
CDR3 length: 14; D gene: TRBD1; V gene: TRBV7-2; J gene: TRBJ2-7; clone size: once; CDR3 DNA: TGTGCCAGCAGCCGGACAGGGGAAAGCTACGAGCAGTACTTC; CDR3 protein: CASSRTGESYEQYF
CDR3 length: 14; D gene: -; V gene: TRBV7-2; J gene: TRBJ2-3; clone size: -; CDR3 DNA: TGTGCCAGCAGCTTGGGGTGGGGCACAGATACGCAGTATTTT; CDR3 protein: CASSLGWGTDTQYF
CDR3 length: 16; D gene: TRBD1; V gene: TRBV5-8; J gene: TRBJ2-7; clone size: few; CDR3 DNA: TGTGCCAGCAGCTTGACTTCTGACAGGGTCCCCTACGAGCAGTACTTC; CDR3 protein: CASSLTSDRVPYEQYF
CDR3 length: 14; D gene: TRBD1; V gene: TRBV20-1; J gene: TRBJ1-1; clone size: few; CDR3 DNA: TGCAGTGCTAGAGACCCAGGGGGCGTCCCTGAAGCTTTCTTT; CDR3 protein: CSARDPGGVPEAFF
CDR3 length: 16; D gene: TRBD2; V gene: TRBV27; J gene: TRBJ2-3; clone size: -; CDR3 DNA: TGTGCCAGCAGTATGCGGACTAGCGGGAGCACAGATACGCAGTATTTT; CDR3 protein: CASSMRTSGSTDTQYF
CDR3 length: 15; D gene: -; V gene: TRBV7-3; J gene: TRBJ2-3; clone size: few; CDR3 DNA: TGTGCCAGCAGCATTAGCGGTTATAGCACAGATACGCAGTATTTT; CDR3 protein: CASSISGYSTDTQYF
CDR3 length: 16; D gene: TRBD2; V gene: TRBV18; J gene: TRBJ2-1; clone size: -; CDR3 DNA: TGTGCCAGCTCACCGGGGTACACGGGAGCGGGGAATGAGCAGTTCTTC; CDR3 protein: CASSPGYTGAGNEQFF
CDR3 length: 17; D gene: -; V gene: TRBV4-3; J gene: TRBJ2-3; clone size: -; CDR3 DNA: TGCGCCAGCAGCCAAGATTTAATCCCGGCGGGCACAGATACGCAGTATTTT; CDR3 protein: CASSQDLIPAGTDTQYF
CDR3 length: 17; D gene: -; V gene: TRBV5-6; J gene: TRBJ1-2; clone size: -; CDR3 DNA: TGTGCCAGCAGCTTAGCCGGGACCCATATGTTTAACTATGGCTACACCTTC; CDR3 protein: CASSLAGTHMFNYGYTF
CDR3 length: 13; D gene: -; V gene: TRBV4-2; J gene: TRBJ2-2; clone size: -; CDR3 DNA: TGTGCCAGCAGCCAGGACCCGTGGGGGGAGCTGTTTTTT; CDR3 protein: CASSQDPWGELFF
CDR3 length: 14; D gene: TRBD1; V gene: TRBV7-8; J gene: TRBJ2-7; clone size: few; CDR3 DNA: TGTGCCAGCAGCCCGGGACAGGTAACCTACGAGCAGTACTTC; CDR3 protein: CASSPGQVTYEQYF
CDR3 length: 14; D gene: TRBD2; V gene: TRBV18; J gene: TRBJ2-7; clone size: few; CDR3 DNA: TGTGCCAGCTCCGGACTAGCGGATACCTACGAGCAGTACTTC; CDR3 protein: CASSGLADTYEQYF
CDR3 length: 15; D gene: -; V gene: TRBV20-1; J gene: TRBJ2-1; clone size: -; CDR3 DNA: TGCAGTGCTAGAGAGAATAGGGCCCCGGGGGATGAGCAGTTCTTC; CDR3 protein: CSARENRAPGDEQFF
CDR3 length: 13; D gene: -; V gene: TRBV29-1; J gene: TRBJ2-3; clone size: few; CDR3 DNA: TGCAGCGTTGCCGACAGCACCACAGATACGCAGTATTTT; CDR3 protein: CSVADSTTDTQYF
CDR3 length: 9; D gene: -; V gene: TRBV9; J gene: TRBJ1-4; clone size: -; CDR3 DNA: TGTGCCAGCAGCGTAAAACTGTTTTTT; CDR3 protein: CASSVKLFF
CDR3 length: 16; D gene: TRBD2; V gene: TRBV12-3/TRBV12-4; J gene: TRBJ2-2; clone size: -; CDR3 DNA: TGTGCCAGCAGTTCCATATCCGGGACTAGCCCCGGGGAGCTGTTTTTT; CDR3 protein: CASSSISGTSPGELFF